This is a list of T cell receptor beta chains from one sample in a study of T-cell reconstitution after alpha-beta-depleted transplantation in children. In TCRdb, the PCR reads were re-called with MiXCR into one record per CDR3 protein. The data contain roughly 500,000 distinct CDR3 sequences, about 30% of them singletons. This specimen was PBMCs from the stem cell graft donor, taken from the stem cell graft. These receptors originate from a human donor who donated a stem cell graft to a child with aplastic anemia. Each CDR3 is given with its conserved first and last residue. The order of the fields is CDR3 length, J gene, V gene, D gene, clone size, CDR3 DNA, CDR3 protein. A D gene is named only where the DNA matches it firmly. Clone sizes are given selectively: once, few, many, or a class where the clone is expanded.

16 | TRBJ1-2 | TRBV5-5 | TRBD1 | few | TGTGCCAGCAGCTGGGAGAATACAGGGGTAGAAAATGGCTACACCTTC | CASSWENTGVENGYTF
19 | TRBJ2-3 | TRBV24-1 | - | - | TGTGCCACCAGTGATAGGGGACAACCGAGACTAGCTGGAAGGGATACGCAGTATTTT | CATSDRGQPRLAGRDTQYF
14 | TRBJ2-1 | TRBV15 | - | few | TGTGCCACCAGCGGGGCAAGCTCCTACAATGAGCAGTTCTTC | CATSGASSYNEQFF
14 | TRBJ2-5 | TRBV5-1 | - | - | TGCGCCAGCAGCTTGGGAGCACCGCCGGAGACCCAGTACTTC | CASSLGAPPETQYF
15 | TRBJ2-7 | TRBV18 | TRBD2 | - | TGTGCCAGCTCCCAACGAAGCGGGAGGGCCTCCGAGCAGTACTTC | CASSQRSGRASEQYF
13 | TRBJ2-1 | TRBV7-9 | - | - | TGTGCCAGCAGCTTACCGGGGCAGGATGGGCAGTTCTTC | CASSLPGQDGQFF
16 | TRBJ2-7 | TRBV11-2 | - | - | TGTGCCAGCAGCTTAGACAGGGCTGACTTCTCCTACGAGCAGTACTTC | CASSLDRADFSYEQYF
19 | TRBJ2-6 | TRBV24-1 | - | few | TGTGCCACCAGTGACCGTACAGGGCCCCGAGGCAGTGGGGCCAACGTCCTGACTTTC | CATSDRTGPRGSGANVLTF
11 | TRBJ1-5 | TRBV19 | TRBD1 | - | TGTGCCAGCCGGATGGACAGGGCCCAGCATTTT | CASRMDRAQHF
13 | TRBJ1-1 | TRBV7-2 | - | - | TGTGCCAGCAGCTTCGATTCTCTGGTTGAAGCTTTCTTT | CASSFDSLVEAFF
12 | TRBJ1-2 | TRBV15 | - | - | TGTGCCACCAGCACAGACAGGAGAGGCTACACCTTC | CATSTDRRGYTF
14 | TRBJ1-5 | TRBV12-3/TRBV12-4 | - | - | TGTGCCAGTTCAACAGGGAATAGCAATCAGCCCCAGCATTTT | CASSTGNSNQPQHF
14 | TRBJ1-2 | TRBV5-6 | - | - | TGTGCCAGCAGCGGGCGGAGGGTGGTGGATGGCTACACCTTC | CASSGRRVVDGYTF
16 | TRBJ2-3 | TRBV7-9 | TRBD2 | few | TGTGCCAGCAGCTTAAGGTTAGCGGGAGATACAGATACGCAGTATTTT | CASSLRLAGDTDTQYF
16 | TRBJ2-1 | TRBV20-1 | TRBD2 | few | TGCAGTGCAAGCGGGACTAGCGGGTTGGCCTACAATGAGCAGTTCTTC | CSASGTSGLAYNEQFF
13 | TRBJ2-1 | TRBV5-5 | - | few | TGTGCCAGCAGCTTGTGGCCGCTCAATGAGCAGTTCTTC | CASSLWPLNEQFF
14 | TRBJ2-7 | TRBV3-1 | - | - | TGTGCCAGCAGCCCCTATTTAGGCTCCTACGAGCAGTACTTC | CASSPYLGSYEQYF
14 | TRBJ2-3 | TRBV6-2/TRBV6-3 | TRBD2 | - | TGTGCCAGCCGACGGGGGGGAAAGCCAGATACGCAGTATTTT | CASRRGGKPDTQYF